These T cell receptor beta chains were read from a single sample in a study of beta chain features in type 1 diabetes. Produced via immunoSEQ multiplex PCR; TCRdb's table is partial and in-frame only. The repertoire includes about 900,000 clones, roughly a sixth of them detected once, and roughly 0.025% sits in the top ten. Sequencing used naive CD4+ T cells from blood. The receptors derive from a woman under 30 in good health. Each CDR3 is given with its conserved first and last residue. A D gene is named only where the DNA matches it firmly. Size tells how often a clone was seen (once, few, many) or the class of an expanded clone, and some rows leave it out.

d_call	v_call	j_call	clone_size	cdr3_nt	cdr3_aa
TRBD1	TRBV27	TRBJ2-2	-	TGTGCCAGCAGTTCCAGGGGGCAGGGCTGGGGGGAGCTGTTTTTT	CASSSRGQGWGELFF
-	TRBV27	TRBJ2-2	-	TGTGCCAGCAGTTTTGAGGACACCGGGGAGCTGTTTTTT	CASSFEDTGELFF
-	TRBV7-8	TRBJ2-3	few	TGTGCCAGCAGCTTTTCAGGGTGGGATACGCAGTATTTT	CASSFSGWDTQYF
-	TRBV13	TRBJ1-1	few	TGTGCCAGCAGCTTAGTTGGGGGGTTTAACACTGAAGCTTTCTTT	CASSLVGGFNTEAFF
-	TRBV28	TRBJ1-3	few	TGTGCCAGCTTGGAGCGGCGCTCTGGAAACACCATATATTTT	CASLERRSGNTIYF
TRBD1	TRBV11-2	TRBJ2-3	-	TGTGCCAGCAGCCGCCGGGGGACAGGGGTCACAGATACGCAGTATTTT	CASSRRGTGVTDTQYF
-	TRBV10-3	TRBJ1-1	few	TGTGCCATAAGTGCCGACTGGGTAAACACTGAAGCTTTCTTT	CAISADWVNTEAFF
-	TRBV5-1	TRBJ2-3	-	TGCGCCAGCACCAAAGACAGGTCAGCCACAGATACGCAGTATTTT	CASTKDRSATDTQYF
TRBD1	TRBV28	TRBJ2-7	once	TGTGCCAGCAGTCTCACCGGGACAGGGGGATACTACGAGCAGTACTTC	CASSLTGTGGYYEQYF
TRBD2	TRBV7-2	TRBJ2-1	-	TGTGCCAGCAGCTTAGCGTCAAGCGGGAGGGCCACCAATGAGCAGTTCTTC	CASSLASSGRATNEQFF
TRBD1	TRBV10-3	TRBJ2-2	-	TGTGCCATCAGCCCCGACAGGGACACCGGGGAGCTGTTTTTT	CAISPDRDTGELFF
-	TRBV5-6	TRBJ2-6	few	TGTGCCAGCAGCTTATGGTTCAGAGCACATGGGGCCAACGTCCTGACTTTC	CASSLWFRAHGANVLTF
-	TRBV11-2	TRBJ2-7	few	TGTGCCAGCAGCTTAGCAGATGGCTCCTACGAGCAGTACTTC	CASSLADGSYEQYF
-	TRBV7-6	TRBJ2-1	few	TGTGCCAGCAGCACTATTAGCGGTAGTTACAATGAGCAGTTCTTC	CASSTISGSYNEQFF
TRBD2	TRBV5-1	TRBJ2-1	few	TGCGCCAGCACGGTCCTAGCGGGAGGACTCAATGAGCAGTTCTTC	CASTVLAGGLNEQFF
TRBD2	TRBV7-9	TRBJ2-7	-	TGTGCCAGCAGCCGTGGGACTAGCGGGAGCCCCTACGAGCAGTACTTC	CASSRGTSGSPYEQYF
-	TRBV7-2	TRBJ2-3	few	TGTGCCAGCAGCCCCGGACTGATTAGCACAGATACGCAGTATTTT	CASSPGLISTDTQYF
-	TRBV21-1	TRBJ2-7	-	TGTGCCAGCATCTCCCGAGGCAGGGACCAAACTAGCGGGAGGGATTGGTTCGAGCAGTACTTC	CASISRGRDQTSGRDWFEQYF
TRBD1	TRBV6-1	TRBJ1-1	few	TGTGCCAGCAGACCCGGGACAGGGAATACTGAAGCTTTCTTT	CASRPGTGNTEAFF
TRBD1	TRBV7-9	TRBJ2-7	few	TGTGCCAGCAGCTCCGGGACAGGGGCCTACGAGCAGTACTTC	CASSSGTGAYEQYF
-	TRBV5-5	TRBJ2-5	-	TGTGCCAGCAGCTTGGCCACGGAGACCCAGTACTTC	CASSLATETQYF
-	TRBV2	TRBJ2-7	few	TGTGCCAGCAGTTCCCAGGGGCGATACGAGCAGTACTTC	CASSSQGRYEQYF
TRBD1	TRBV29-1	TRBJ2-7	few	TGCAGCGTTCTTTCCGGTGCAGGGGGATACTACGAGCAGTACTTC	CSVLSGAGGYYEQYF
TRBD2	TRBV7-9	TRBJ2-3	-	TGTGCCAGCAGCCCCATAGCGGGAGGGAACCCAGATACGCAGTATTTT	CASSPIAGGNPDTQYF
TRBD1	TRBV7-7	TRBJ2-1	-	TGTGCTAGCAGCGACAGGGGCGGGCCTCTAAGCTCCTACAATGAGCAGTTCTTC	CASSDRGGPLSSYNEQFF
-	TRBV5-1	TRBJ2-5	-	TGCGCCAGCAGCCCTAACAGCCGGGAGACCCAGTACTTC	CASSPNSRETQYF
TRBD1	TRBV2	TRBJ1-2	-	TGTGCCAGCAGTGCCCGGGACAGGGGTATTCTTGGGGGCTACACCTTC	CASSARDRGILGGYTF
TRBD2	TRBV18	TRBJ2-6	few	TGTGCCAGCTCCGGACTAGCGGGAGGGAGCTCTGGGGCCAACGTCCTGACTTTC	CASSGLAGGSSGANVLTF
TRBD2	TRBV28	TRBJ2-7	-	TGTGCCAGCAGCCTAATCGGGACTAGCGGGAGCTACGAGCAGTACTTC	CASSLIGTSGSYEQYF
-	TRBV19	TRBJ2-6	-	TGTGCCTCAGGAGTCTCTGGGGCCAACGTCCTGACTTTC	CASGVSGANVLTF
TRBD2	TRBV9	TRBJ2-7	few	TGTGCCAGCAGTCCCGAGGTTAGCGGGAGAAGCTCCTACGAGCAGTACTTC	CASSPEVSGRSSYEQYF
TRBD1	TRBV6-5	TRBJ2-1	few	TGTGCCAGCAGTTCCAGGGGGCTCAGTGAGCAGTTCTTC	CASSSRGLSEQFF
TRBD1	TRBV5-4	TRBJ2-2	-	TGTGCCAGCAGCTTGTCGGGACAGGGGATCCTCCGGGCCGGGGAGCTGTTTTTT	CASSLSGQGILRAGELFF
-	TRBV6-6	TRBJ1-1	-	TGTGCCAGCAGACAGGTCAAGGGCAGCACTGAAGCTTTCTTT	CASRQVKGSTEAFF
-	TRBV5-1	TRBJ1-1	-	TGCGCCAGCGGGCCTGGACAGATGAACACTGAAGCTTTCTTT	CASGPGQMNTEAFF
-	TRBV28	TRBJ1-5	-	TGTGCCAGCACCACGACAGGTCGGCCCCAGCATTTT	CASTTTGRPQHF
TRBD2	TRBV5-1	TRBJ2-3	-	TGCGCCAGCAGCTCGGGACTAGCGGGAGCAGATACGCAGTATTTT	CASSSGLAGADTQYF
-	TRBV14	TRBJ1-2	-	TGTGCCAGCAGCCGGGCGACAGGCCCATATGGCTATGGCTACACCTTC	CASSRATGPYGYGYTF
-	TRBV4-2	TRBJ1-1	few	TGTGCCAGCAGCCAATCCACAGGGACTGAAGCTTTCTTT	CASSQSTGTEAFF
TRBD1	TRBV19	TRBJ2-2	few	TGTCGGACAGGGAACACCGGGGAGCTGTTTTTT	CRTGNTGELFF
-	TRBV20-1	TRBJ1-2	-	TGCAGTGCGTCCTACGGTGGTGGCTACACCTTC	CSASYGGGYTF
-	TRBV6-6	TRBJ2-7	few	TGTGCCAGCAGTTACCAGGGGGGATTAGCCTACGAGCAGTACTTC	CASSYQGGLAYEQYF
-	TRBV11-2	TRBJ2-7	-	TGTGCCAGCAGCAGAGGCTACGAGCAGTACTTC	CASSRGYEQYF
-	TRBV6-6	TRBJ2-1	few	TGTGCCAGCAGTTATGCCGCCAATGAGCAGTTCTTC	CASSYAANEQFF
TRBD1	TRBV13	TRBJ1-2	-	TGTGCCAGCAGCTCCCGGGACAGGGATAGCGGCTACACCTTC	CASSSRDRDSGYTF
-	TRBV15	TRBJ1-2	-	TGTGCCACCAGCAGTCCTCGAGGGGGGGTCGGCTACACCTTC	CATSSPRGGVGYTF
TRBD1	TRBV10-3	TRBJ2-7	few	TGTGCCATCAGTTGGGGACAGACAGCTCCCTACGAGCAGTACTTC	CAISWGQTAPYEQYF
TRBD1	TRBV7-2	TRBJ1-2	-	TGTGCCAGCAGCAACGGACAGGGAGGACGGGGTGGCTACACCTTC	CASSNGQGGRGGYTF
TRBD2	TRBV6-1	TRBJ2-7	-	TGTGCCAGCAGGTTAGCGGGAGTAGGAGAGCAGTACTTC	CASRLAGVGEQYF
TRBD1	TRBV29-1	TRBJ2-6	few	TGCAGCGTTGAATGGGGACAGGGGATTAATGGGGCCAACGTCCTGACTTTC	CSVEWGQGINGANVLTF
-	TRBV6-6	TRBJ1-5	few	TGTGCCAGCAGTTTTACAGGGTTCGTCGGCAATCAGCCCCAGCATTTT	CASSFTGFVGNQPQHF
-	TRBV7-3	TRBJ2-7	-	TGTGCCAGCAGCTTACAGGCGGGCGGAGCACACTACGAGCAGTACTTC	CASSLQAGGAHYEQYF
TRBD1	TRBV19	TRBJ1-1	-	TGTGCCAGTAGTAAATCAGGGGGCTTGAACACTGAAGCTTTCTTT	CASSKSGGLNTEAFF